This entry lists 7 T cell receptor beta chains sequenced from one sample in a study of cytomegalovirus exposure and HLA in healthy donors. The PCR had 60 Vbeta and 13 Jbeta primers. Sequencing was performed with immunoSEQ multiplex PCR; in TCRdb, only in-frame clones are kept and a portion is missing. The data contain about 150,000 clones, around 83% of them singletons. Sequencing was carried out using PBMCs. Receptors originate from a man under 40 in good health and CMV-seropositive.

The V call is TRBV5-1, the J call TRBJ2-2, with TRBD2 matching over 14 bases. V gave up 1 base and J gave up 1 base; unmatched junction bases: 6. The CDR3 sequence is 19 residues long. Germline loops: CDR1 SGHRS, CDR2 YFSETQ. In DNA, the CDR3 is TGCGCCAGCAGCTTGTTTGGGACTAGCGGGAGTGGGAACACCGGGGAGCTGTTTTTT. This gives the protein CASSLFGTSGSGNTGELFF.

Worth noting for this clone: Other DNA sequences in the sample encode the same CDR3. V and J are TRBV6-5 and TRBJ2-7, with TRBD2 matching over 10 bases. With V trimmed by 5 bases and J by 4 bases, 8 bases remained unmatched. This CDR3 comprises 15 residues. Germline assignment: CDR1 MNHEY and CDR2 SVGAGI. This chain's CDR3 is CASSPTTSGWYEQYF. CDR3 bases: TGTGCCAGCAGTCCAACGACTAGCGGGTGGTACGAGCAGTACTTC.

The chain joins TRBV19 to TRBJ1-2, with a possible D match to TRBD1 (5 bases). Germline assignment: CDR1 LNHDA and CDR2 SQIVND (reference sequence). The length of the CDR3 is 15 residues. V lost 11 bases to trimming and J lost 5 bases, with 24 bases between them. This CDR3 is CAPGGQGKCRYGYTF. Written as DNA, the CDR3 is TGTGCCCCTGGCGGCCAGGGCAAATGTAGGTATGGCTACACCTTC.

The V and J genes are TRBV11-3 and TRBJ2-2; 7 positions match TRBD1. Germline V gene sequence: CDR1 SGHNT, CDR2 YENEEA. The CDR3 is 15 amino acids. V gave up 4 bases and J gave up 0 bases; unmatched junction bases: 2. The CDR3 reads CASSSGQPNTGELFF. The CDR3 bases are TGTGCCAGCAGCTCGGGACAGCCGAACACCGGGGAGCTGTTTTTT.

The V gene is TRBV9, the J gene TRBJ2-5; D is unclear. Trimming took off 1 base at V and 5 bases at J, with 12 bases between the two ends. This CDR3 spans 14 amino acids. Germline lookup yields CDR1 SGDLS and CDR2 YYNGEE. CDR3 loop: CASSVLATEETQYF. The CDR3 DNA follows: TGTGCCAGCAGCGTACTCGCTACGGAGGAGACCCAGTACTTC.

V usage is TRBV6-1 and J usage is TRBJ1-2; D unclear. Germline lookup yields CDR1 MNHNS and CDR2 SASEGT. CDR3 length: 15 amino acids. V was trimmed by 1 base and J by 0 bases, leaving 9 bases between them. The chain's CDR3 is CASSEGRVANYGYTF. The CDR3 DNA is TGTGCCAGCAGTGAAGGGCGGGTTGCTAACTATGGCTACACCTTC.

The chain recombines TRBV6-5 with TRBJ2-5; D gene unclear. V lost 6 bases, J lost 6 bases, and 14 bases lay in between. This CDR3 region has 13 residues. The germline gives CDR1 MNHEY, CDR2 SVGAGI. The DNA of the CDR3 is TGTGCCAGCAGCCATCCGGGTGAAAAGACCCAGTACTTC. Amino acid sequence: CASSHPGEKTQYF.